This TCR beta chain is from a study of cytomegalovirus exposure and HLA in healthy donors. Primers: 60 Vbeta forward and 13 Jbeta reverse. The method was immunoSEQ multiplex PCR; TCRdb's version includes in-frame clones alone and lacks a portion of them. The profile shows 70,000 to 100,000 clones, 67% of them singletons. The sequence was obtained from a woman between 50 and 59 years old in good health and CMV-seropositive. Source material: PBMCs.

The DNA for the CDR3 is TGTGCCAGCAGCTTAGCGGGGGGGCGAGCAGATACGCAGTATTTT. It codes for CASSLAGGRADTQYF. The V and J genes are TRBV7-2 and TRBJ2-3, with D perhaps TRBD2 (7 bases). The V end was cut by 0 bases, the J end by 4 bases, with 11 bases between. The CDR3 consists of 15 residues. Germline CDR1 reads SGHTA; CDR2 reads FQGNSA.